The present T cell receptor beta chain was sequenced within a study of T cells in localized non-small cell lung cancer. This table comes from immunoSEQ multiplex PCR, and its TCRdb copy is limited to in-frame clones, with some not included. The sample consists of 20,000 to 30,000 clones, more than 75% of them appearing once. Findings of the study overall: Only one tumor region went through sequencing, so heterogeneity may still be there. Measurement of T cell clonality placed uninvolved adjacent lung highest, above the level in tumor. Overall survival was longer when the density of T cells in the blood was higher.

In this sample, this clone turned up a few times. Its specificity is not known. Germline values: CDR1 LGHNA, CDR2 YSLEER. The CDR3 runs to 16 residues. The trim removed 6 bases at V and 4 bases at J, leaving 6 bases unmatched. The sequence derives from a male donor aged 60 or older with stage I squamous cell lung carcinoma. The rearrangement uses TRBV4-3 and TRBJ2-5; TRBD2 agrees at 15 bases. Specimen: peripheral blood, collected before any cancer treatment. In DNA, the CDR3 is TGCGCCAGCAGTCGGGGACTAGCGGGAGGCGGAGAGACCCAGTACTTC. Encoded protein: CASSRGLAGGGETQYF.